The 2 T cell receptor beta chains given below trace back to one sample, sequenced in a study of T cells in localized non-small cell lung cancer. Libraries were prepared by immunoSEQ multiplex PCR; TCRdb keeps only in-frame clonotypes and omits some of them. Of under 3,000 clones listed, under 40% are singletons. Source: lung tumor tissue, taken before any cancer treatment. The receptors come from a female donor aged 60 or older with stage II lung adenocarcinoma.

This clone was seen a handful of times. The chain carries TRBV6-8 and TRBJ2-3, with TRBD2 matching over 8 bases. Per the germline V gene, CDR1 is MNHGY and CDR2 is SAAAGT. V trimming: 6 bases; J trimming: 7 bases; junction bases outside the gene matches: 12. The length of the CDR3 is 15 residues. DNA for the CDR3: TGTGCCAGCAGGACCGGGACTAGTGGGGATTATACGCAGTATTTT. It yields the protein CASRTGTSGDYTQYF.

V is TRBV7-1 and J is TRBJ2-1; no clear D. TRBV7-1 is placed among ORFs of uncertain function. CDR3 size: 18 residues. The V end lost 3 bases, the J end lost 0 bases, and 18 bases lay between the germline ends. CDR3 amino acids: CASSSPPGAPSSYNEQFF. CDR3 DNA: TGTGCCAGCAGCTCCCCCCCCGGAGCCCCGAGCTCCTACAATGAGCAGTTCTTC.